This T cell receptor beta chain was retrieved from a study of blood T cell repertoires in COVID-19. Whole-study context: Specimens from acute and convalescent COVID-19 originated in the United States, Italy and Spain. The analysed material was cDNA or gDNA that came from T cells, B-cell-depleted T cells, or PBMCs.

The CDR3 has 14 residues. Between the trimmed V and J ends, which lost 0 bases and 8 bases, there was a span of 13 bases. Looked up from germline, CDR1 is ENHRY and CDR2 is SYGVKD. This clone was counted a single time. In the authors' workflow: Estimates of nucleated cell counts were drawn from the amplification of reference gene primers. Repertoires were generated with immunoSEQ multiplex PCR, while TCRdb's copy carries only in-frame clones and drops some. The V and J calls and the clone size are those of that table, but D and trimming were determined from the DNA. The sample gives some 150,000 clones, about 79% of which show up once; about 2.9% is in the top ten.

Sequencing was performed on peripheral blood. The sequence derives from a woman over 75 with acute or convalescent COVID-19. This chain links TRBV10-3 with TRBJ1-2, with D possibly matching TRBD1 (5 bases). Here the CDR3 reads CAISESALRGGYTF. The CDR3 DNA follows: TGTGCCATCAGTGAGTCAGCCTTGCGGGGCGGCTACACCTTC.